The source of this T cell receptor beta chain is a study of neurological immune-mediated disorders. TCRdb re-called the 5' RACE reads with MiXCR, one entry per CDR3 protein. The sample consists of roughly 45,000 distinct CDR3 sequences, 13% of them appearing once. This clonotype was detected ten times or more. The junction departs from germline at one end; a sequencing error may be responsible. The V gene's germline CDR1 is MDHEN and CDR2 SYDVKM. This CDR3 has 14 amino acids. Documented time point: longitudinal time-point 3. Healthy control participants comprised blood bank volunteers in Maryland, USA.

Sequencing was done on a sample of PBMCs. The V and J genes are TRBV28 and TRBJ1-4; D not resolved. The sequence was obtained from a man aged 25 to 40 in good health. In DNA form, the CDR3 reads TGTGCCAACAGTTTCCAGCGGAGCAGGTCGGAACTGTTTTTT. Protein sequence: CANSFQRSRSELFF.